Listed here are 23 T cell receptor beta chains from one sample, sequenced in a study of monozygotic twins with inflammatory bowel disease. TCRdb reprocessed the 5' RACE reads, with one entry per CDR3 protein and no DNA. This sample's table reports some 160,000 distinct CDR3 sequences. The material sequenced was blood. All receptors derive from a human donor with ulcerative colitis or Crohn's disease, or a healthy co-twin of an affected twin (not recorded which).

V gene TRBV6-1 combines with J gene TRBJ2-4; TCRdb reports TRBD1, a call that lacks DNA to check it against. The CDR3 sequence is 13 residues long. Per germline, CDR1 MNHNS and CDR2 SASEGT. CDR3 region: CASSEAPGNIQYF.

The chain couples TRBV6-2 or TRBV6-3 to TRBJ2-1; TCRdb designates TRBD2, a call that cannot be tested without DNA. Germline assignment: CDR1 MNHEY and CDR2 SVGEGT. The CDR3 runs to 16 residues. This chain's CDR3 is CASSLSGRAFFNEQFF.

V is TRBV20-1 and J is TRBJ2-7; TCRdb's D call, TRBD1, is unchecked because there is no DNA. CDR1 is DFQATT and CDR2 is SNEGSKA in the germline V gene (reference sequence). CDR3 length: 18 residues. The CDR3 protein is CSATGQGGSTGLYYEQYF.

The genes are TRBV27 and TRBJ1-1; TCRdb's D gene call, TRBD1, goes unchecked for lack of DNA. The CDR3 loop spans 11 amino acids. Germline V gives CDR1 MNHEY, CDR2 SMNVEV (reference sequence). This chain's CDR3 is CASTRGGEAFF.

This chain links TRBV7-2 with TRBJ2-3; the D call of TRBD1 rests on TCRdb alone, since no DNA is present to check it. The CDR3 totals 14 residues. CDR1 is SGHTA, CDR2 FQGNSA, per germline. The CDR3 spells CASISGGATDTQYF.

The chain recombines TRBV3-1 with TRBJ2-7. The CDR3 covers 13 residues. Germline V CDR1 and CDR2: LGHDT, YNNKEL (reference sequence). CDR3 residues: CASSQDRALEQYF.

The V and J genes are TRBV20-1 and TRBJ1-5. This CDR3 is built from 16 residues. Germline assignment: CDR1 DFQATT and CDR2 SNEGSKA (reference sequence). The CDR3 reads CSASGTQLYSNQPQHF.

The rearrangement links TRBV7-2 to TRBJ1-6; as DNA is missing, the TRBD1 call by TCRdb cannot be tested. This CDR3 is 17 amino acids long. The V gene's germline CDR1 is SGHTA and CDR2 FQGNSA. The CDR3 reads CASSQFSGTAYNSPLHF.

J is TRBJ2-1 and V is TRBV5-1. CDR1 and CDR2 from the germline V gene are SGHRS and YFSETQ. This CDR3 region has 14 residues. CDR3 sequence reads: CASSLGQDGNEQFF.

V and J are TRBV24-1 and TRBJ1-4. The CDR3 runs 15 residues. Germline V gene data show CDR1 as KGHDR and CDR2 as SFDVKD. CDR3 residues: CATSDRRLAGEKLFF.

The CDR3 loop reads CASSSASGTRIGIQYF. The V and J genes are TRBV7-2 and TRBJ2-4; TCRdb selects TRBD2, and the lack of DNA leaves this call unchecked. This CDR3 comprises 16 residues. Per germline, CDR1 SGHTA and CDR2 FQGNSA. The full variable domain, completed using reference TRBV7-2 and TRBJ2-4, is GAGVSQSPSNKVTEKGKDVELRCDPISGHTALYWYRQSLGQGLEFLIYFQGNSAPDKSGLPSDRFSAERTGGSVSTLTIQRTQQEDSAVYLCASSSASGTRIGIQYFGAGTRLSVL.

CDR3 region: CALGQGPPLNTEAFF. This rearrangement joins TRBV12-3 or TRBV12-4 to TRBJ1-1. The CDR3 consists of 15 residues.

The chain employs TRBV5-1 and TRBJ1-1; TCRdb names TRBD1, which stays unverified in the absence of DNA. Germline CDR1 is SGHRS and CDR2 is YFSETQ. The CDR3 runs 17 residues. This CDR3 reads CASSLLRGGSMNTEAFF.

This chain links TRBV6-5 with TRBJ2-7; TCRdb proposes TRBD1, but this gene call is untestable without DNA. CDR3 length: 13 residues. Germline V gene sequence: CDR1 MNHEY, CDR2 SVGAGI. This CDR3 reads CASRRGIIYEQYF.

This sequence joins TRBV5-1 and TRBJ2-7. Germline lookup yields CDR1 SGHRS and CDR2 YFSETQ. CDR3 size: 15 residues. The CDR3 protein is CASSLATVGTYEQYF. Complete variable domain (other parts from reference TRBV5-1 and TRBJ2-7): KAGVTQTPRYLIKTRGQQVTLSCSPISGHRSVSWYQQTPGQGLQFLFEYFSETQRNKGNFPGRFSGRQFSNSRSEMNVSTLELGDSALYLCASSLATVGTYEQYFGPGTRLTVT.

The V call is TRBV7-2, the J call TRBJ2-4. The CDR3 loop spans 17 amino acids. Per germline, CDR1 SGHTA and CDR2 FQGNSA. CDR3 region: CASSLAGVRLTKNIQYF.

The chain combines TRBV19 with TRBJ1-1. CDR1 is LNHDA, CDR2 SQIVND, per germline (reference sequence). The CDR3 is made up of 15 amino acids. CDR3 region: CASSMVFSRGTEAFF.

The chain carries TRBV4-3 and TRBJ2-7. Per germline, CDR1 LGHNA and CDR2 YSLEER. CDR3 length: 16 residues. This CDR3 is CASSQDLTRLGYEQYF.

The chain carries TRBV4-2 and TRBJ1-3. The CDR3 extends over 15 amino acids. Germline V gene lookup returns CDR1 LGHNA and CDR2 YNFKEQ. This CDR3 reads CASSQGAGWENTIYF.

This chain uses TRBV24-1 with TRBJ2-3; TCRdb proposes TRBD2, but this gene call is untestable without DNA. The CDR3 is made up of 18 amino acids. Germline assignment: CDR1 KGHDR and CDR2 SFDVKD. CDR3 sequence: CATSESQRGGESTDTQYF.

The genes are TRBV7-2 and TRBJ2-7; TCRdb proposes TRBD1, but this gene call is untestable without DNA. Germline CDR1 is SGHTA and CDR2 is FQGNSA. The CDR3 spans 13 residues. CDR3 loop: CASSLNRQYAQYF.

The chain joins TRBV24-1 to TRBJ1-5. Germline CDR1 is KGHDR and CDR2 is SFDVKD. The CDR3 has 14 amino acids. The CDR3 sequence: CATSKRDSNQPQHF.

The CDR3 reads CATSREGGTSYEQYF. The V and J genes are TRBV15 and TRBJ2-7; TCRdb's D gene call, TRBD1, goes unchecked for lack of DNA. This CDR3 comprises 15 residues. The germline CDR1 and CDR2 sequences are LNHNV and YYDKDF (reference sequence).